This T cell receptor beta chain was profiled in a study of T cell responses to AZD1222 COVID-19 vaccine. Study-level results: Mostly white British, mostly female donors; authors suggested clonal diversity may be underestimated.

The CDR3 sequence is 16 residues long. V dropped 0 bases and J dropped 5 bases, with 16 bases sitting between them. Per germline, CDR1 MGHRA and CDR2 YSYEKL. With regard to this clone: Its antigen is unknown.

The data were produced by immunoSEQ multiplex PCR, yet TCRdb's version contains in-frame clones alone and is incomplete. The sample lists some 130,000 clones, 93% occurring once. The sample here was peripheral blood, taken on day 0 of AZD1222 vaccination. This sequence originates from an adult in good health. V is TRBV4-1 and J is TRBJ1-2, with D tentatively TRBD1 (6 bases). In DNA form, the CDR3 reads TGCGCCAGCAGCCAAGACCACGGCAGGGGTGGGTATGGCTACACCTTC. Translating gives CASSQDHGRGGYGYTF.